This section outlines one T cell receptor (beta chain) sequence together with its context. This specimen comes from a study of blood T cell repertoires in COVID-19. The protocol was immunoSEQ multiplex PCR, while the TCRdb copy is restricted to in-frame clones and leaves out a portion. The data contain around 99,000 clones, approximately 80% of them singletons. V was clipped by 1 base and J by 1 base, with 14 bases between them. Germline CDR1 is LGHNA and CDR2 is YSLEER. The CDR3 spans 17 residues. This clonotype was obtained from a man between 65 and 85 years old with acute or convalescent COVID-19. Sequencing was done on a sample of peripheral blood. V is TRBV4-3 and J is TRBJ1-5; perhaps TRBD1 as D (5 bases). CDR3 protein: CASSQGLGGSSNQPQHF. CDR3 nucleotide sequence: TGCGCCAGCAGCCAAGGGCTGGGGGGTTCCAGCAATCAGCCCCAGCATTTT.